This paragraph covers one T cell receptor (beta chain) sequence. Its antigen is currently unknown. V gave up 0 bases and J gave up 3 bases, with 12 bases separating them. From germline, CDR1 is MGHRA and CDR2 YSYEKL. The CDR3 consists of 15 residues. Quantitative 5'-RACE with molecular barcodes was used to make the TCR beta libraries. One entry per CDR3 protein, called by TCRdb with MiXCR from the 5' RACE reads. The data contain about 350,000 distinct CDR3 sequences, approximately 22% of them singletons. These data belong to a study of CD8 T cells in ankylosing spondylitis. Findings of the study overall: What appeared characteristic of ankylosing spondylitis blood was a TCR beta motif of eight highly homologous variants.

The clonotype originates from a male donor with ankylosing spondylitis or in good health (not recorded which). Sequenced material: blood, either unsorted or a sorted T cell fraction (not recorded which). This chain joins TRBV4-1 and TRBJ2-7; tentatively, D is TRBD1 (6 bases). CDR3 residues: CASSQEMRGGYEQYF. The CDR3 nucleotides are TGCGCCAGCAGCCAAGAAATGAGAGGGGGCTACGAGCAGTACTTC.